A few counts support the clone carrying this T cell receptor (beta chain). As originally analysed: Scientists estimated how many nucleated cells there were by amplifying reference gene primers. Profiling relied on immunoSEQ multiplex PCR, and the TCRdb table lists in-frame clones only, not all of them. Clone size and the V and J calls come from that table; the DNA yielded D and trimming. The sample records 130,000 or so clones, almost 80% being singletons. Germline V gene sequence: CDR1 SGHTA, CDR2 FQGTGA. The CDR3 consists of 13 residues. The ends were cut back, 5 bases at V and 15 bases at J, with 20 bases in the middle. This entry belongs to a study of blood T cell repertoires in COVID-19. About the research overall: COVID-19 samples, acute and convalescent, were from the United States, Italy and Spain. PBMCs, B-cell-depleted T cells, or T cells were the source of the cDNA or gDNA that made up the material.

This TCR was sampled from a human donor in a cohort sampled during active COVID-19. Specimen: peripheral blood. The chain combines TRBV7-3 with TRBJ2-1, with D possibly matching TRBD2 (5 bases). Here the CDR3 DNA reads TGTGCCAGCAGCCGCGACCCCGGGAACCCCCCGTTCTTC. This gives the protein CASSRDPGNPPFF.